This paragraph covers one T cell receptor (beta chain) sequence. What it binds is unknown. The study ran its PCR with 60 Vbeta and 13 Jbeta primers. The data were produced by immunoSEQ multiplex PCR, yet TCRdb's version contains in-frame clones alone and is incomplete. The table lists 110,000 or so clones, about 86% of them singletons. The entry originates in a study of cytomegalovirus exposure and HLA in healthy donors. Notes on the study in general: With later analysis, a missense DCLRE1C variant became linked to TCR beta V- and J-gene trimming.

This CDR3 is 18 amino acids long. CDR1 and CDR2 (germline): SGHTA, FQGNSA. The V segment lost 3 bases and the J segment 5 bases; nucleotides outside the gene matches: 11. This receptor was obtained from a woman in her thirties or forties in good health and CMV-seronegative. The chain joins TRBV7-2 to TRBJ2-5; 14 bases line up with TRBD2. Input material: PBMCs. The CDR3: CASSFGLAGGIGGETQYF. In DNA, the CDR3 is TGTGCCAGCAGCTTTGGACTAGCGGGAGGAATTGGCGGTGAGACCCAGTACTTC.